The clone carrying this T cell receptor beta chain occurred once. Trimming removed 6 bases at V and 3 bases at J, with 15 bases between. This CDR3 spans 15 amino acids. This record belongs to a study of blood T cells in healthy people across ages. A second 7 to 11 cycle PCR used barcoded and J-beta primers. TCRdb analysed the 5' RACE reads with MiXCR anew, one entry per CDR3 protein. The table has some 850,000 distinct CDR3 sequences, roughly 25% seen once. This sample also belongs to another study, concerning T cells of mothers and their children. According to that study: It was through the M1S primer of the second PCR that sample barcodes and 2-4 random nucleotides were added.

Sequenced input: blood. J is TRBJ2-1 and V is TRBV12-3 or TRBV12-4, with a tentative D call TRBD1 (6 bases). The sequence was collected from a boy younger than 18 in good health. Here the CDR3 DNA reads TGTGCCAGCAGCCCCTACAGGGCCAGCTACAATGAGCAGTTCTTC. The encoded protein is CASSPYRASYNEQFF.